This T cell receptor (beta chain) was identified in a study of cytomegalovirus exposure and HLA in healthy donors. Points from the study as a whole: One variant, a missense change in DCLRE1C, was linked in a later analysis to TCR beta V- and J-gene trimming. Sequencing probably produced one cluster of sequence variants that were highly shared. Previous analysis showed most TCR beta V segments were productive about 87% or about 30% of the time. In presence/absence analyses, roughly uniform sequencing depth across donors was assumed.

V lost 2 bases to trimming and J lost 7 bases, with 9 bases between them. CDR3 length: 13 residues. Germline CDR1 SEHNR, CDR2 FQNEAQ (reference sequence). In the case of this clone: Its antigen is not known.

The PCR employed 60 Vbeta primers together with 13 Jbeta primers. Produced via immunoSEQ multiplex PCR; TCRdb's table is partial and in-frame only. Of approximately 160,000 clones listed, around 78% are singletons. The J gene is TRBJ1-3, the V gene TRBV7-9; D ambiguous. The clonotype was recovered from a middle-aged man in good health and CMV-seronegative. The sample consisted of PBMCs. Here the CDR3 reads CASSLRGENTIYF. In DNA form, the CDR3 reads TGTGCCAGCAGCTTACGCGGGGAGAACACCATATATTTT.